This T cell receptor beta chain emerged from a study of OX40 agonist ivuxolimab in advanced cancers. Study overall: Allowance was made for prior anti-PD-1, anti-PD-L1 or anti-CTLA-4 therapy, and 40% to 45% had some.

Sequencing used immunoSEQ multiplex PCR; TCRdb keeps in-frame clones, though not all of them. This table has 150,000 to 190,000 clones, roughly 94% appearing once. Trimming left V 1 base short and J 9 bases short, with 10 bases between. In germline, CDR1 is SGHVS, CDR2 FNYEAQ. The CDR3 is 12 residues long. The clonotype comes from an adult with an advanced solid tumor such as melanoma, head and neck, liver or kidney cancer. The sequences come from CD4+ or CD8+ T cells sorted from blood, collected in a trial of the OX40 agonist ivuxolimab. The gene calls are TRBV7-6 and TRBJ2-7; D is ambiguous. The CDR3 spells CASSLDGIVQYF. The DNA for the CDR3 is TGTGCCAGCAGCTTAGATGGGATCGTGCAGTACTTC.